Listed below are T cell receptor beta chains from one sample, sequenced in a study of cytomegalovirus exposure and HLA in healthy donors. TCRdb's copy holds only in-frame clones and misses some; the assay was immunoSEQ multiplex PCR. The table has approximately 110,000 clones, roughly 73% seen once. The sequenced material came from PBMCs. The receptors derive from a woman in her 30s in good health and CMV-seronegative. CDR3s include the opening cysteine and the closing phenylalanine or tryptophan. A D gene is named only where the DNA matches it firmly. Expanded clones are given a class, and other clones once, few, many or no size at all.

.	.	TRBJ1-1	TRBV13	CASSLDSDLMNTEAFF	TGTGCCAGCAGCCTGGACAGCGACCTTATGAACACTGAAGCTTTCTTT
.	TRBD2	TRBJ2-7	TRBV28	CASSYGLAYEQYF	TGTGCCAGCAGTTACGGACTAGCTTACGAGCAGTACTTC
once	TRBD1	TRBJ2-7	TRBV6-1	CASSEQQGDRYEQYF	TGTGCCAGCAGTGAACAGCAGGGGGATCGGTACGAGCAGTACTTC
.	.	TRBJ1-2	TRBV25-1	CASSERRGAFGYTF	TGTGCCAGCAGTGAACGGCGGGGGGCATTTGGCTACACCTTC
once	.	TRBJ1-4	TRBV19	CASSTGATNEKLFF	TGTGCCAGTAGTACGGGGGCAACTAATGAAAAACTGTTTTTT
few	.	TRBJ1-2	TRBV6-5	CASSSTESNGYTF	TGTGCCAGCAGTTCAACAGAGTCGAATGGCTACACCTTC
few	TRBD1	TRBJ1-2	TRBV10-3	CAINGQGESYTF	TGTGCCATCAATGGACAGGGAGAGAGCTACACCTTC
.	.	TRBJ1-5	TRBV2	CASTQGESQPQHF	TGTGCCAGCACACAGGGAGAGAGTCAGCCCCAGCATTTT
.	.	TRBJ2-2	TRBV5-1	CASSSRDSRNTGELFF	TGCGCCAGCAGCTCCCGGGATAGCCGAAACACCGGGGAGCTGTTTTTT
.	.	TRBJ2-1	TRBV4-1	CASSQEDRNNEQFF	TGCGCCAGCAGCCAGGAGGACAGAAACAATGAGCAGTTCTTC
.	.	TRBJ2-1	TRBV7-9	CASSDRGTGNEQFF	TGTGCCAGCAGCGATCGGGGTACGGGGAATGAGCAGTTCTTC
.	TRBD1	TRBJ1-2	TRBV6-6	CASSQQGGQGYGYTF	TGTGCCAGCAGCCAACAGGGGGGGCAGGGCTATGGCTACACCTTC
.	.	TRBJ1-2	TRBV5-1	CASSLASDSHYGYTF	TGCGCCAGCAGCTTGGCCTCGGACAGCCACTATGGCTACACCTTC
.	TRBD2	TRBJ2-1	TRBV7-9	CASSLARGLSEQFF	TGTGCCAGCAGCTTAGCGCGGGGGTTAAGTGAGCAGTTCTTC
.	.	TRBJ1-5	TRBV6-1	CASRKTVSNQPQHF	TGTGCCAGCAGAAAGACAGTTAGCAATCAGCCCCAGCATTTT
.	TRBD1	TRBJ1-2	TRBV29-1	CSERTGTGYTF	TGCAGCGAGAGGACAGGGACGGGCTACACCTTC
few	TRBD2	TRBJ2-7	TRBV14	CASSQGPPGGRHYEQYF	TGTGCCAGCAGCCAAGGCCCCCCGGGGGGAAGACACTACGAGCAGTACTTC
.	.	TRBJ1-5	TRBV30	CAWSVQGGNQPQHF	TGTGCCTGGAGTGTACAAGGGGGCAATCAGCCCCAGCATTTT
.	.	TRBJ1-3	TRBV9	CASSVAREGPGNTIYF	TGTGCCAGCAGCGTAGCTCGGGAGGGCCCAGGAAACACCATATATTTT
.	.	TRBJ2-7	TRBV7-2	CASSLTGEQYF	TGTGCCAGCAGCTTAACGGGGGAGCAGTACTTC
.	.	TRBJ1-1	TRBV19	CASTPAGNTEAFF	TGTGCCAGTACCCCGGCAGGGAACACTGAAGCTTTCTTT
.	TRBD2	TRBJ2-1	TRBV25-1	CASSDTSGRSYNEQFF	TGTGCCAGCAGTGATACTAGCGGACGCTCCTACAATGAGCAGTTCTTC
.	TRBD1	TRBJ1-2	TRBV18	CASSPGRDSYGYTF	TGTGCCAGCTCACCTGGCAGGGACAGCTATGGCTACACCTTC
.	.	TRBJ1-1	TRBV30	CAQGWGSTEAFF	TGTGCCCAGGGATGGGGAAGCACTGAAGCTTTCTTT
.	.	TRBJ1-2	TRBV25-1	CASSDPRFRYGYTF	TGTGCCAGCAGTGACCCCAGGTTCCGCTATGGCTACACCTTC
.	.	TRBJ1-1	TRBV27	CASSLQGMNTEAFF	TGTGCCAGCAGTCTCCAGGGCATGAACACTGAAGCTTTCTTT
.	.	TRBJ2-2	TRBV28	CASSLRGNTGELFF	TGTGCCAGCAGTTTAAGGGGGAACACCGGGGAGCTGTTTTTT
.	TRBD2	TRBJ2-2	TRBV29-1	CSVAAGGAGELFF	TGCAGCGTTGCAGCGGGGGGGGCCGGGGAGCTGTTTTTT
few	TRBD1	TRBJ2-2	TRBV19	CASRDRVGIGELFF	TGTGCCAGTAGGGACAGGGTGGGAATCGGGGAGCTGTTTTTT
once	.	TRBJ2-2	TRBV30	CAWSGGDSNTGELFF	TGTGCCTGGAGTGGAGGCGATTCGAACACCGGGGAGCTGTTTTTT
.	.	TRBJ2-5	TRBV5-1	CASSSGLVEETQYF	TGCGCCAGCAGCTCGGGTCTAGTAGAAGAGACCCAGTACTTC
few	.	TRBJ1-1	TRBV11-3	CASSLERSNTEAFF	TGTGCCAGCAGCTTAGAGAGGTCGAACACTGAAGCTTTCTTT
.	TRBD1	TRBJ1-2	TRBV4-3	CASSQGGTARGYGYTF	TGCGCCAGCAGCCAAGGGGGGACAGCGAGGGGCTATGGCTACACCTTC
.	TRBD2	TRBJ2-1	TRBV19	CASIGLAFDEQFF	TGTGCCAGTATAGGACTAGCATTTGATGAGCAGTTCTTC
.	TRBD1	TRBJ1-4	TRBV29-1	CSVEGTGDNEKLFF	TGCAGCGTTGAGGGGACAGGGGATAATGAAAAACTGTTTTTT
.	.	TRBJ2-1	TRBV11-3	CASSLTGNEQFF	TGTGCCAGCAGCTTAACCGGGAATGAGCAGTTCTTC
.	.	TRBJ1-1	TRBV25-1	CASSEWSGGPGNTEAFF	TGTGCCAGCAGTGAATGGTCTGGGGGCCCAGGGAACACTGAAGCTTTCTTT
.	.	TRBJ1-1	TRBV5-1	CASSFEGLNTEAFF	TGCGCCAGCAGCTTTGAGGGATTGAACACTGAAGCTTTCTTT
.	.	TRBJ2-1	TRBV4-1	CASSPPGFYNEQFF	TGCGCCAGCAGCCCGCCGGGGTTCTACAATGAGCAGTTCTTC
.	.	TRBJ1-2	TRBV19	CASIAAQGHPNGYTF	TGTGCCAGTATAGCCGCGCAGGGGCATCCCAATGGCTACACCTTC
few	.	TRBJ1-1	TRBV5-1	CATSDQLGGRRAFF	TGCGCCACCTCAGATCAGCTTGGTGGTAGGAGGGCTTTCTTT
few	.	TRBJ2-1	TRBV29-1	CSVADSSYNEQFF	TGCAGCGTAGCGGATAGCTCCTACAATGAGCAGTTCTTC
few	.	TRBJ1-3	TRBV11-3	CASSLGEGQRSGNTIYF	TGTGCCAGCAGCTTAGGTGAAGGACAGCGCTCTGGAAACACCATATATTTT
few	.	TRBJ1-1	TRBV29-1	CSVESTGVSTEAFF	TGCAGCGTTGAATCGACAGGAGTTTCCACTGAAGCTTTCTTT
once	.	TRBJ2-2	TRBV5-4	CASSLAGGELFF	TGTGCCAGCAGCTTGGCCGGGGGGGAGCTGTTTTTT
.	TRBD1	TRBJ2-3	TRBV29-1	CSAGPGQGADTQYF	TGCAGCGCCGGACCGGGACAGGGCGCAGATACGCAGTATTTT